The rows below give T cell receptor beta chains drawn from one sample of a study of blood T cell repertoires in COVID-19. Measured with immunoSEQ multiplex PCR; TCRdb has only the in-frame clones, and not every one. Of some 220,000 clones listed, approximately 80% are singletons. The source material was peripheral blood. These receptors all stem from a human donor in a cohort sampled during active COVID-19. Each CDR3 is given with its conserved first and last residue.

>TRBJ1-3|TRBV6-1
CASSDTDRGLWGNTIYF
>TRBJ2-5|TRBV29-1
CSVGRSGETQYF
>TRBJ1-1|TRBV9
CASSPGQGSTEAFF
>TRBJ1-1|TRBV7-9
CASSFLGPRETEAFF
>TRBJ2-1|TRBV28
CASSLGQGERAGEQFF
>TRBJ1-5|TRBV5-1
CASSVGLDRGNQPQHF
>TRBJ2-5|TRBV5-1
CASSSGIETQYF
>TRBJ2-1|TRBV28
CASRRLATYNEQFF
>TRBJ1-2|TRBV28
CASSLLSLARGGYTF
>TRBJ1-1|TRBV18
CASSPDREARAFF
>TRBJ1-1|TRBV18
CASSPTGAGTEAFF
>TRBJ1-1|TRBV14
CASSLLGLNTEAFF
>TRBJ2-7|TRBV12-3/TRBV12-4
CASSFHYEQYF
>TRBJ1-1|TRBV6-1
CASSESGEGTEAFF
>TRBJ1-6|TRBV27
CASSYGTGNSPLHF